This T cell receptor beta chain came from a study of Ad26.COV2.S vaccination and SARS-CoV-2 variants. Study context: Enrollment placed the donor in the COV1001 Ad26.COV2.S trial arm. Ad26.COV2.S, an intramuscular injection, was given once or twice 56 days apart. Study-wide results and limits: There was reportedly substantial breadth in spike-specific CD8+ and CD4+ T cell responses after vaccination. Relative to placebo recipients, vaccine recipients exhibited elevated spike-specific TCR breadth.

Treatment defined: around 19 received Ad26.COV2.S at low or high dose, single or two shots; several received placebo; per-sample allocation not given. Sampling took place 63 days after the first vaccine or placebo injection. Sequencing was performed with immunoSEQ multiplex PCR; in TCRdb, only in-frame clones are kept and a portion is missing. The sample shows roughly 330,000 clones, about nine tenths of them seen only once. Worth noting for this clone: The antigen is undetermined.

Germline loops: CDR1 SGHDT, CDR2 YYEEEE. After removal of 3 bases from V and 5 bases from J, the junction contained 10 bases not matched to a gene. This CDR3 is built from 16 residues. This material consisted of peripheral blood, taken in a trial of Ad26.COV2.S vaccine versus placebo. The clonotype comes from a person between 18 and 59 years old who received the Ad26.COV2.S COVID-19 vaccine or a placebo. V usage is TRBV5-6 and J usage is TRBJ2-3, with 9 bases identical to TRBD2. In DNA form, the CDR3 reads TGTGCCAGCAGCTCCCCTCGCGGGGGGGCCCGAGATACGCAGTATTTT. Its protein is CASSSPRGGARDTQYF.